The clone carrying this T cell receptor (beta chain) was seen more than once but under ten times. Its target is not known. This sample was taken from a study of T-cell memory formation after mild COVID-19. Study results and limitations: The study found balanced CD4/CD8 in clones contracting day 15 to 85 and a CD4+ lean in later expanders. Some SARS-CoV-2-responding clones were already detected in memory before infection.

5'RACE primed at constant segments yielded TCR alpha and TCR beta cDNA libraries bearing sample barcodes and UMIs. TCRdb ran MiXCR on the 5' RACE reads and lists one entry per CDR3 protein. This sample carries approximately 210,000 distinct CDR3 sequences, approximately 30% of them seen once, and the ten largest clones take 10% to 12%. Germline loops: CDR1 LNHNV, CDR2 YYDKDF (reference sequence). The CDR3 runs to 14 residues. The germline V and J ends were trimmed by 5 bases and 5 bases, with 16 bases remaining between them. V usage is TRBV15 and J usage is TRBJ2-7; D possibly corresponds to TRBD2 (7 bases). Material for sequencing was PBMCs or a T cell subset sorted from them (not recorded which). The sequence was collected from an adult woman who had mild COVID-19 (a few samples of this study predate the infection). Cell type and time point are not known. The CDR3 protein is CATSPYEGGHEQYF. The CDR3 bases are TGTGCCACCAGCCCTTATGAGGGGGGGCACGAGCAGTACTTC.